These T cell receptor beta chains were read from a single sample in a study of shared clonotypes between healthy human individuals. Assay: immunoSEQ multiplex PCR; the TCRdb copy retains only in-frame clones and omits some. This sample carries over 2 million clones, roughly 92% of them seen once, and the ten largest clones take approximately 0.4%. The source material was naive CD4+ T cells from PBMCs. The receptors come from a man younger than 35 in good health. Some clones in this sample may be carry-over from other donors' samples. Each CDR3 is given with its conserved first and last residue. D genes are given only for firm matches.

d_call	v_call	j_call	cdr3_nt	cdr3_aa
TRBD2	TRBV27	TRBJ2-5	TGTGCCAGCAGTTTGGGAGTAGCGGGGCCCCACCAAGAGACCCAGTACTTC	CASSLGVAGPHQETQYF
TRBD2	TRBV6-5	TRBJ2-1	TGTGCCAGCAAGACTAGCGATCACAATGAGCAGTTCTTC	CASKTSDHNEQFF
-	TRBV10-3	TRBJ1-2	TGTGCCATCAGTGAAACAGGGTATGGCTACACCTTC	CAISETGYGYTF
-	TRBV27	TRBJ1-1	TGTGCCAGCAGAGGCACGAGGATGAACACTGAAGCTTTCTTT	CASRGTRMNTEAFF
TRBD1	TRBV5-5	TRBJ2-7	TGTGCCAGCAGCTTGAGGACAGGGGACTCCTACGAGCAGTACTTC	CASSLRTGDSYEQYF
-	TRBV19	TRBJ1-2	TGTGCCAGTAGTATACTGGCAGGGAACTATGGCTACACCTTC	CASSILAGNYGYTF
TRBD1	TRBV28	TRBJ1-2	TGTGCCAGCGTAACCGGACAGGGGGGGCCCTATGGCTACACCTTC	CASVTGQGGPYGYTF
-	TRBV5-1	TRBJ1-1	TGCGCCAGCAGCTTGGATCTGGGCACTGAAGCTTTCTTT	CASSLDLGTEAFF
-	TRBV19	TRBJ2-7	TGTGCCAGTAGTATGGGGGGGCTGCCTGCCTACGAGCAGTACTTC	CASSMGGLPAYEQYF
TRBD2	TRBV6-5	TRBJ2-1	TGTGCCAGCAGCAACGGACTAGCTGGCGAGCAGTTCTTC	CASSNGLAGEQFF
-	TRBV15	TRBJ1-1	TGTGCCACCAGCAGAGTCCTCTTGGCGACCTTCGGTGGTGAAGCTTTCTTT	CATSRVLLATFGGEAFF
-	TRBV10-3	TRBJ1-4	TGTGCCATCAGTGAGCCCTTACAGGGAGGGGGAAAACTGTTTTTT	CAISEPLQGGGKLFF
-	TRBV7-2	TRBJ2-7	TGTGCCAGCAGCCCCCACCCCTACGAGCAGTACTTC	CASSPHPYEQYF
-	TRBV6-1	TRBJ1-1	TGTGCCAGCAGTGAAAGGAAGAACACTGAAGCTTTCTTT	CASSERKNTEAFF
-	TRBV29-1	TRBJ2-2	TGCAGCGTTGGAGCCGGGGAGCTGTTTTTT	CSVGAGELFF
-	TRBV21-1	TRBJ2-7	TGTGCCAGCAGCAAAGAGAGGGCATACTACGAGCAGTACTTC	CASSKERAYYEQYF
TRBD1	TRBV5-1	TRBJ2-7	TGCGCCAGCAGGGACCGGGACAGGGGGCTCTACGAGCAGTACTTC	CASRDRDRGLYEQYF
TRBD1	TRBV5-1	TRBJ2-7	TGCGCCAGCAGCTTGATGTTGACAGGGGACCTCTCCTACGAGCAGTACTTC	CASSLMLTGDLSYEQYF
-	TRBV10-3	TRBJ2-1	TGTGCCATCAGTGGGACTAACTACAATGAGCAGTTCTTC	CAISGTNYNEQFF
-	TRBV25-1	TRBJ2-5	TGTGCCACCGGGACCAAAGAGACCCAGTACTTC	CATGTKETQYF